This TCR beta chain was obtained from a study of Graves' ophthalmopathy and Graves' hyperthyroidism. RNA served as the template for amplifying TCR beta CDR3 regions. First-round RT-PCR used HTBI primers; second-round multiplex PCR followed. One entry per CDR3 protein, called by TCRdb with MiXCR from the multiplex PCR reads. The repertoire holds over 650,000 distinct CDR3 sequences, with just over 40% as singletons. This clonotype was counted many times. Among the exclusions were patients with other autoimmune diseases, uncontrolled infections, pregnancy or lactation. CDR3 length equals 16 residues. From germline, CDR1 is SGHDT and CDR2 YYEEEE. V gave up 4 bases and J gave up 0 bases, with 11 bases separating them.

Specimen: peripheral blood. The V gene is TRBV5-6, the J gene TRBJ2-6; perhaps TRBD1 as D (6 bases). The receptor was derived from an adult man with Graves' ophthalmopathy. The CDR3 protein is CASSRDTFSGANVLTF. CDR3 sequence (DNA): TGTGCCAGCAGCAGGGACACCTTCTCTGGGGCCAACGTCCTGACTTTC.